This passage covers 4 T cell receptor beta chains from one sample sequenced in a study of blood T cell repertoires in COVID-19. Sequencing was performed with immunoSEQ multiplex PCR; in TCRdb, only in-frame clones are kept and a portion is missing. This table has some 210,000 clones, approximately 91% appearing once. Sequencing input: peripheral blood. The receptors were gathered from a woman aged 40 to 50 with acute or convalescent COVID-19.

The rearrangement joins TRBV27 to TRBJ2-3; D perhaps matches TRBD1 (5 bases). The CDR3 is made up of 15 amino acids. The germline CDR1 and CDR2 sequences are MNHEY and SMNVEV (reference sequence). V dropped 5 bases and J dropped 0 bases, with 12 bases sitting between them. The CDR3 loop is CASSQLSGSTDTQYF. The CDR3 nucleotides read TGTGCCAGCAGTCAACTGTCAGGGAGCACAGATACGCAGTATTTT.

CDR3 sequence reads: CASSVSTTNEKLFF. The CDR3, as DNA: TGTGCCAGCAGTGTTTCAACAACTAATGAAAAACTGTTTTTT. This rearrangement joins TRBV2 to TRBJ1-4; D remains unclear. The germline V gene has CDR1 SNHLY and CDR2 FYNNEI. The CDR3 runs to 14 residues. V was trimmed by 4 bases and J by 0 bases, leaving 6 bases between them.

This chain joins TRBV11-2 and TRBJ1-1; maybe TRBD1 (5 bases). The germline V and J ends were trimmed by 4 bases and 5 bases, with 14 bases remaining between them. The CDR3 has 14 residues. The germline gives CDR1 SGHAT, CDR2 FQNNGV. CDR3 residues: CASSSRVGRTEAFF. CDR3 nucleotides: TGTGCCAGCAGCTCCAGGGTCGGAAGGACTGAAGCTTTCTTT.

The CDR3 is CASSDIGGGQPQHF. In DNA form, the CDR3 reads TGTGCCAGCAGTGACATCGGGGGGGGTCAGCCCCAGCATTTT. This chain links TRBV6-1 with TRBJ1-5, with D maybe TRBD1 (5 bases). This CDR3 is built from 14 residues. Germline lookup yields CDR1 MNHNS and CDR2 SASEGT. V was trimmed by 3 bases and J by 6 bases, leaving 12 bases between them.